These T cell receptor beta chains were read from a single sample in a study of blood T cell repertoires in COVID-19. The repertoire was sequenced with immunoSEQ multiplex PCR; TCRdb's copy has only in-frame clones and lacks some. The data hold over 250,000 clones, with roughly 86% observed a single time. The source material was PBMCs or T cells enriched from blood (not recorded which). The receptors here all came from a woman between 18 and 30 years old who had recovered from COVID-19. CDR3s include the opening cysteine and the closing phenylalanine or tryptophan. Fields, in order: clone size, J gene, V gene, D gene, CDR3 DNA, CDR3 protein. The D gene is left open where the match is weak. Where a row states a size, it is once, few, many or the class of an expanded clone; other rows omit it.

size: .; J: TRBJ2-3; V: TRBV27; D: TRBD2; DNA: TGTGCCAGCAGTATACGACTAGCGTACAACACAGATACGCAGTATTTT; CDR3: CASSIRLAYNTDTQYF
size: .; J: TRBJ2-2; V: TRBV19; D: .; DNA: TGTGCCAGTAGTGGTAGGACAGCAAGCTCCTTAAACACCGGGGAGCTGTTTTTT; CDR3: CASSGRTASSLNTGELFF
size: .; J: TRBJ1-1; V: TRBV19; D: TRBD1; DNA: TGTGCCAGTACCTCACCCTTGACAGGGATTCGCACTGAAGCTTTCTTT; CDR3: CASTSPLTGIRTEAFF
size: .; J: TRBJ2-3; V: TRBV6-1; D: TRBD2; DNA: TGTGCCAGCAGTGAAAAGAAAGGGCTAGCGGCCACAGATACGCAGTATTTT; CDR3: CASSEKKGLAATDTQYF
size: .; J: TRBJ2-1; V: TRBV27; D: TRBD2; DNA: TGTGCCAGCAGGTGGACTAGCGGGACACGGACGTTCTTC; CDR3: CASRWTSGTRTFF
size: .; J: TRBJ1-1; V: TRBV6-5; D: .; DNA: TGTGCCAGACCTAGAACTGAAGCTTTCTTT; CDR3: CARPRTEAFF
size: .; J: TRBJ2-1; V: TRBV24-1; D: TRBD2; DNA: TGTGCCACCAGTGTTGCGGGGGAGAACAATGAGCAGTTCTTC; CDR3: CATSVAGENNEQFF
size: .; J: TRBJ2-5; V: TRBV4-3; D: TRBD2; DNA: TGCGCCAGCAGCTCGAACGGGGGGGCCCTAGAGACCCAGTACTTC; CDR3: CASSSNGGALETQYF
size: once; J: TRBJ2-1; V: TRBV11-2; D: TRBD1; DNA: TGTGCCAGCAGCCCCAGGGACAGGGCTGACAATGAGCAGTTCTTC; CDR3: CASSPRDRADNEQFF
size: .; J: TRBJ1-2; V: TRBV6-4; D: TRBD1; DNA: TGTGCCAGCAGGATAATACAGGGGCCCCACTTAGAAGGCTACACCTTC; CDR3: CASRIIQGPHLEGYTF
size: few; J: TRBJ1-6; V: TRBV4-3; D: .; DNA: TGCGCCAGCAGCCCCTCTTGGCAGGGAGGTTCACCCCTCCACTTT; CDR3: CASSPSWQGGSPLHF
size: .; J: TRBJ2-3; V: TRBV5-6; D: TRBD2; DNA: TGTGCCAGCAGCTTGGGGGGAGGGCTGAGCACAGATACGCAGTATTTT; CDR3: CASSLGGGLSTDTQYF
size: .; J: TRBJ2-1; V: TRBV3-1/TRBV3-2; D: TRBD2; DNA: TGTGCCAGCAGCCAAACGGGACTAGGCTACAATGAGCAGTTCTTC; CDR3: CASSQTGLGYNEQFF
size: .; J: TRBJ1-3; V: TRBV7-9; D: TRBD1; DNA: TGTGCCAGCACCAAGGACAGGACTCTAGCTGGAAACACCATATATTTT; CDR3: CASTKDRTLAGNTIYF
size: once; J: TRBJ2-1; V: TRBV27; D: TRBD1; DNA: TGTGCCAGCAGTTATGGACAGGGTGAGCAGTTCTTC; CDR3: CASSYGQGEQFF
size: few; J: TRBJ1-2; V: TRBV10-1; D: TRBD1; DNA: TGCGCCAGCAACCCGCCATTGGGCAGGGGGAAGGTTGCTAACTATGGCTACACCTTC; CDR3: CASNPPLGRGKVANYGYTF
size: .; J: TRBJ2-5; V: TRBV15; D: .; DNA: TGTGCCACCAGCAGAGAAGGGGACTGGGAGACCCAGTACTTC; CDR3: CATSREGDWETQYF
size: .; J: TRBJ2-7; V: TRBV2; D: .; DNA: TGTGCCAGCTCCGCCTCTCGGAGGTCCTACGAGCAGTACTTC; CDR3: CASSASRRSYEQYF
size: .; J: TRBJ1-5; V: TRBV25-1; D: .; DNA: TGTGCCAGCAGTCCGGGTGCGGGAGCCTATAGCAATCAGCCCCAGCATTTT; CDR3: CASSPGAGAYSNQPQHF
size: .; J: TRBJ2-3; V: TRBV30; D: .; DNA: TGTGCCTGGCACGAGACAGATACGCAGTATTTT; CDR3: CAWHETDTQYF
size: .; J: TRBJ2-6; V: TRBV6-4; D: TRBD1; DNA: TGTGCCAGCAGTGAGGGACAGGGGAACTCCGGGGCCAACGTCCTGACTTTC; CDR3: CASSEGQGNSGANVLTF
size: .; J: TRBJ2-5; V: TRBV5-4; D: TRBD1; DNA: TGTGCCAGCAGCAGAAGGACAGGGGAAGAGACCCAGTACTTC; CDR3: CASSRRTGEETQYF
size: .; J: TRBJ1-1; V: TRBV15; D: .; DNA: TGTGCCACCAGCCTGACTATTTTTACAACTGAAGCTTTCTTT; CDR3: CATSLTIFTTEAFF
size: .; J: TRBJ2-3; V: TRBV27; D: .; DNA: TGTGCCAGCAGTTCTTGGGGAGGCACAGATACGCAGTATTTT; CDR3: CASSSWGGTDTQYF
size: few; J: TRBJ1-2; V: TRBV5-1; D: TRBD1; DNA: TGCGCCAGCAGCTTGAAAAGGGGACAGGGAGATGGCTACACCTTC; CDR3: CASSLKRGQGDGYTF
size: .; J: TRBJ2-5; V: TRBV5-1; D: TRBD2; DNA: TGCGCCAGCAGCCCCGGGACTAGCGGACAAGAGACCCAGTACTTC; CDR3: CASSPGTSGQETQYF
size: .; J: TRBJ2-5; V: TRBV14; D: TRBD2; DNA: TGTGCCAGCAGGGATACTAGCGGGAGCCAAGAGACCCAGTACTTC; CDR3: CASRDTSGSQETQYF
size: .; J: TRBJ2-5; V: TRBV5-5; D: TRBD1; DNA: TGTGCCAGCAGCCGGACAGGGGGAGAGACCCAGTACTTC; CDR3: CASSRTGGETQYF
size: .; J: TRBJ2-1; V: TRBV12-3/TRBV12-4; D: TRBD2; DNA: TGTGCCAGCGGGACTAGCGCTTACAATGAGCAGTTCTTC; CDR3: CASGTSAYNEQFF
size: .; J: TRBJ2-1; V: TRBV9; D: TRBD2; DNA: TGTGCCAGCAGCGTAGAACTAGCGGGGGCAATGAGGGATGAGCAGTTCTTC; CDR3: CASSVELAGAMRDEQFF
size: .; J: TRBJ2-7; V: TRBV7-2; D: .; DNA: TGTGCCAGCAGCCTGAGCAGGTTGAGCTCCTACGAGCAGTACTTC; CDR3: CASSLSRLSSYEQYF
size: .; J: TRBJ2-3; V: TRBV6-5; D: .; DNA: TGTGCCAGCAGCCTAGGTGACCTTAGCACAGATACGCAGTATTTT; CDR3: CASSLGDLSTDTQYF
size: once; J: TRBJ2-2; V: TRBV27; D: TRBD2; DNA: TGTGCCAGCAGCCAAGGACTAGCGGTCAACACCGGGGAGCTGTTTTTT; CDR3: CASSQGLAVNTGELFF
size: once; J: TRBJ1-2; V: TRBV6-5; D: .; DNA: TGTGCCAGCAGTTCCCAACGGGGGGGGCACTATGGCTACACCTTC; CDR3: CASSSQRGGHYGYTF
size: .; J: TRBJ2-5; V: TRBV5-4; D: TRBD2; DNA: TGTGCCAGCAGCTGGGGGGGGTACCAAGAGACCCAGTACTTC; CDR3: CASSWGGYQETQYF
size: .; J: TRBJ1-1; V: TRBV4-1; D: .; DNA: TGCGCCAGCAGCCTTTTGCGGCCTCTAGTGGGTGAAGCTTTCTTT; CDR3: CASSLLRPLVGEAFF
size: .; J: TRBJ2-1; V: TRBV7-2; D: TRBD1; DNA: TGTGCCAGCACCCCTACGATGACAGGGGGCTATGAGCAGTTCTTC; CDR3: CASTPTMTGGYEQFF
size: few; J: TRBJ1-2; V: TRBV29-1; D: .; DNA: TGCAGCGTTGAAGGGTCACAGGCTAACTATGGCTACACCTTC; CDR3: CSVEGSQANYGYTF
size: .; J: TRBJ1-1; V: TRBV2; D: TRBD1; DNA: TGTGCCAGCAGGCCAGGGGGAGGCACTGAAGCTTTCTTT; CDR3: CASRPGGGTEAFF
size: .; J: TRBJ2-1; V: TRBV15; D: .; DNA: TGTGCCACCAGCAGGATTTCTAGAACCAATGAGCAGTTCTTC; CDR3: CATSRISRTNEQFF
size: .; J: TRBJ1-4; V: TRBV6-5; D: .; DNA: TGTGCCACCGAGAAACGGGGGGGTAGCGAAAAACTGTTTTTT; CDR3: CATEKRGGSEKLFF
size: .; J: TRBJ2-7; V: TRBV6-2/TRBV6-3; D: .; DNA: TGTGCCAGCAGTTACTCAGGACTATTCCACGAGCAGTACTTC; CDR3: CASSYSGLFHEQYF
size: .; J: TRBJ2-1; V: TRBV27; D: .; DNA: TGTGCCAGCAGTTTAGTTGTGACGGGAGTATCCTACAATGAGCAGTTCTTC; CDR3: CASSLVVTGVSYNEQFF
size: .; J: TRBJ2-1; V: TRBV27; D: TRBD2; DNA: TGTGCCAGCAGTTTCTTGCCTGTAGCGGGAGGGTTCTCCTACAATGAGCAGTTCTTC; CDR3: CASSFLPVAGGFSYNEQFF
size: .; J: TRBJ2-1; V: TRBV7-7; D: TRBD2; DNA: TGTGCCAGCAGCTTATTAGCGGGAGGAATGGATGAGCAGTTCTTC; CDR3: CASSLLAGGMDEQFF
size: .; J: TRBJ2-3; V: TRBV5-1; D: .; DNA: TGCGCCAGCAGCTTGGCCGTTTATAATAGCGGATATGGAGATACGCAGTATTTT; CDR3: CASSLAVYNSGYGDTQYF
size: .; J: TRBJ2-7; V: TRBV10-3; D: TRBD1; DNA: TGTGCCATCAGTGATCCGGGACAGGGGGCGTCTTCCTACGAGCAGTACTTC; CDR3: CAISDPGQGASSYEQYF
size: .; J: TRBJ1-1; V: TRBV27; D: TRBD1; DNA: TGTGCCAGCAGTATGGGACAGGGGTTCACTGAAGCTTTCTTT; CDR3: CASSMGQGFTEAFF
size: once; J: TRBJ2-2; V: TRBV6-6; D: .; DNA: TGTGCCAGCAGTCAGACGGAGTCCGGGGAGCTGTTTTTT; CDR3: CASSQTESGELFF
size: .; J: TRBJ2-5; V: TRBV7-2; D: .; DNA: TGTGCCAGCAACCGTTTCCAGGAGACCCAGTACTTC; CDR3: CASNRFQETQYF
size: .; J: TRBJ2-5; V: TRBV6-5; D: TRBD1; DNA: TGTGCCAGCAGTACACTACAGGGGCTAAAAGAGACCCAGTACTTC; CDR3: CASSTLQGLKETQYF
size: .; J: TRBJ1-2; V: TRBV12-5; D: .; DNA: TGTGCTAGTGGTTTGGTAAATTCCAATGGCTACACCTTC; CDR3: CASGLVNSNGYTF
size: .; J: TRBJ2-7; V: TRBV11-2; D: .; DNA: TGTGCCAGCAGCTTATTCTCCCACGAGCAGTACTTC; CDR3: CASSLFSHEQYF